The 4 T cell receptor beta chains reported below all come from one sample, sequenced in a study of blood T cell repertoires in COVID-19. The data were produced by immunoSEQ multiplex PCR, yet TCRdb's version contains in-frame clones alone and is incomplete. Of about 190,000 clones in the sample, more than 75% were seen once. What was sequenced was peripheral blood. The receptors stem from a woman younger than 30 who had recovered from COVID-19.

The chain uses TRBV19 and TRBJ2-3, with 7 bases that match TRBD2. The length of the CDR3 is 15 residues. V lost 3 bases and J lost 6; bases outside the gene matches: 9. Germline loops: CDR1 LNHDA, CDR2 SQIVND (reference sequence). The CDR3 region has the DNA TGTGCCAGTAGTATTGGGTCGGGAGGATCCGATACGCAGTATTTT. Translated, it gives CASSIGSGGSDTQYF.

CDR3 residues: CASSQGEVGGQGVGEQYF. In DNA form, the CDR3 reads TGCGCCAGCAGCCAGGGAGAGGTCGGGGGACAGGGAGTAGGAGAGCAGTACTTC. This chain uses TRBV4-1 with TRBJ2-7; TRBD1 agrees at 9 bases. V shed 3 bases and J 7 bases; nucleotides not matched to a gene: 19. Germline CDR1 reads MGHRA; CDR2 reads YSYEKL. CDR3 length equals 18 residues.

This chain joins TRBV5-1 and TRBJ2-3; D is possibly TRBD2 (6 bases). V was trimmed by 4 bases and J by 6 bases, leaving 15 bases between them. The germline CDR1 and CDR2 sequences are SGHRS and YFSETQ. CDR3 length: 14 residues. CDR3 sequence reads: CASSEGGWGDTQYF. DNA of the CDR3: TGCGCCAGCAGCGAGGGAGGTTGGGGGGATACGCAGTATTTT.

The gene calls are TRBV9 and TRBJ2-3; 7 bases fit TRBD2. V shed 7 bases and J 4 bases; nucleotides not matched to a gene: 12. This CDR3 is 15 amino acids long. The germline V gene has CDR1 SGDLS and CDR2 YYNGEE. The chain's CDR3 is CASSLRAGVSDTQYF. The CDR3 nucleotides read TGTGCCAGCTCCTTAAGGGCGGGAGTTTCAGATACGCAGTATTTT.